Listed below are T cell receptor beta chains from one sample, sequenced in a study of vaccination and CD4 T cells after COVID-19. Antigen specificity for these receptors is unknown. TCRdb reanalysed the PCR reads using MiXCR and keeps one entry per CDR3 protein. The sample gives approximately 3,500 distinct CDR3 sequences, over 35% of which show up once; roughly 30% is in the top ten. Sequenced material: CD4+ T cells from blood, cultured in vitro. These receptors all stem from a human donor who had recovered from COVID-19. CDR3s include the opening cysteine and the closing phenylalanine or tryptophan. A D gene is named only where the DNA matches it firmly. Clone size is stated in some rows and not others, as once, few, many or a class when expanded.

D gene: NA
clone size: NA
J gene: TRBJ2-7
V gene: TRBV6-1
CDR3 DNA: TGTGCCAGCAGTAAGAACGATCGCGAGCAGTACTTC
CDR3 protein: CASSKNDREQYF

D gene: NA
clone size: NA
J gene: TRBJ2-5
V gene: TRBV5-1
CDR3 DNA: TGCGCCAGCAGCGAAGCGATGGAGACCCAGTACTTC
CDR3 protein: CASSEAMETQYF

D gene: TRBD1
clone size: medium-sized
J gene: TRBJ1-1
V gene: TRBV30
CDR3 DNA: TGTGCCTCGGACAGGGGGCGCGGGAACACTGAAGCTTTCTTT
CDR3 protein: CASDRGRGNTEAFF

D gene: TRBD1
clone size: NA
J gene: TRBJ2-5
V gene: TRBV7-8
CDR3 DNA: TGTGCCAGCAGCCTGGACAGGGCTTCTTTAGCGGCCCAGTACTTC
CDR3 protein: CASSLDRASLAAQYF

D gene: NA
clone size: medium-sized
J gene: TRBJ1-2
V gene: TRBV2
CDR3 DNA: TGTGCCAGCATTATTCGGACAGCCTATGGCTACACCTTC
CDR3 protein: CASIIRTAYGYTF

D gene: NA
clone size: few
J gene: TRBJ2-5
V gene: TRBV5-1
CDR3 DNA: TGCGCCAGCAGCATAGGCCAAGAGACCCAGTACTTC
CDR3 protein: CASSIGQETQYF

D gene: TRBD2
clone size: NA
J gene: TRBJ2-2
V gene: TRBV6-4
CDR3 DNA: TGTGCCAGCACAACCGGACTAGCGGGGAACACCGGGGAGCTATTTTTT
CDR3 protein: CASTTGLAGNTGELFF

D gene: TRBD1
clone size: NA
J gene: TRBJ1-1
V gene: TRBV20-1
CDR3 DNA: TGCAGTGCTCTCCCGGGACAGGGGAAGGGGACTGAAGCTTTCTTT
CDR3 protein: CSALPGQGKGTEAFF

D gene: TRBD1
clone size: NA
J gene: TRBJ1-1
V gene: TRBV19
CDR3 DNA: TGTGCCAGTAGTTTCCACCCGACAGGGGGGAACACTGAAGCTTTCTTT
CDR3 protein: CASSFHPTGGNTEAFF

D gene: NA
clone size: NA
J gene: TRBJ1-2
V gene: TRBV9
CDR3 DNA: TGTGCCAGCAGCTCCGGTCCCTATGGCTACACCTTC
CDR3 protein: CASSSGPYGYTF

D gene: NA
clone size: few
J gene: TRBJ2-2
V gene: TRBV21-1
CDR3 DNA: TGTGCCAGCCCAAAGTGGGGGTCCGGGGAGCTGTTTTTT
CDR3 protein: CASPKWGSGELFF

D gene: NA
clone size: large
J gene: TRBJ2-3
V gene: TRBV7-2
CDR3 DNA: TGTGCCAGCAGCTCCCGAGGGGATACGCAGTATTTT
CDR3 protein: CASSSRGDTQYF

D gene: NA
clone size: medium-sized
J gene: TRBJ1-6
V gene: TRBV30
CDR3 DNA: TGTGCCTGGAGGGTCAGGGATAATTCACCCCTCCACTTT
CDR3 protein: CAWRVRDNSPLHF

D gene: TRBD2
clone size: few
J gene: TRBJ2-3
V gene: TRBV20-1
CDR3 DNA: TGCAGTGCTCTGACTAGCGGGGGGATTACAGATACGCAGTATTTT
CDR3 protein: CSALTSGGITDTQYF

D gene: TRBD1
clone size: NA
J gene: TRBJ1-3
V gene: TRBV7-3
CDR3 DNA: TGTGCCAGCAGCGCAGGGGACAGGGGCTCTGGAAACACCATATATTTT
CDR3 protein: CASSAGDRGSGNTIYF

D gene: NA
clone size: medium-sized
J gene: TRBJ1-2
V gene: TRBV19
CDR3 DNA: TGTGCCAGCAGCAGTGGTGGATACTATAACTATGGCTACACCTTC
CDR3 protein: CASSSGGYYNYGYTF

D gene: NA
clone size: NA
J gene: TRBJ2-3
V gene: TRBV5-5
CDR3 DNA: TGTGCCAGCAGCTTCGACTGGACCGATCGGACGCAGTATTTT
CDR3 protein: CASSFDWTDRTQYF

D gene: TRBD1
clone size: NA
J gene: TRBJ2-7
V gene: TRBV19
CDR3 DNA: TGTGCCAGTACCCGGGGACAGGGCTACGAGCAGTACTTC
CDR3 protein: CASTRGQGYEQYF

D gene: TRBD2
clone size: NA
J gene: TRBJ2-1
V gene: TRBV19
CDR3 DNA: TGTGCCAGTAGTATTGGGGAGGGTCTGGGTGAGCAGTTCTTC
CDR3 protein: CASSIGEGLGEQFF

D gene: TRBD2
clone size: few
J gene: TRBJ2-3
V gene: TRBV30
CDR3 DNA: TGTGCCTGGAGTCCGGCGGGGGGGGCGCAGTATTTT
CDR3 protein: CAWSPAGGAQYF

D gene: NA
clone size: NA
J gene: TRBJ1-5
V gene: TRBV29-1
CDR3 DNA: TGCAGCGTAGCTCTAGGACCGCTAAATCAGCCCCAGCATTTT
CDR3 protein: CSVALGPLNQPQHF

D gene: TRBD1
clone size: NA
J gene: TRBJ1-2
V gene: TRBV9
CDR3 DNA: TGTGCCAGCAGCGTAGCGGCAGGGGGTGGCTATGGCTACACCTTC
CDR3 protein: CASSVAAGGGYGYTF

D gene: TRBD1
clone size: NA
J gene: TRBJ1-2
V gene: TRBV6-4
CDR3 DNA: TGTGCCAGCGCCAAGGACAGGGGCCACTATGGCTACACCTTC
CDR3 protein: CASAKDRGHYGYTF

D gene: NA
clone size: few
J gene: TRBJ2-2
V gene: TRBV7-7
CDR3 DNA: TGTGCTAGCAGTTTGAGTCCTGCCGGGGAGCTGTTTTTT
CDR3 protein: CASSLSPAGELFF

D gene: NA
clone size: NA
J gene: TRBJ1-6
V gene: TRBV30
CDR3 DNA: TGTGCCTGGAGTGTACGAGTTCATTCACCCCTCCACTTT
CDR3 protein: CAWSVRVHSPLHF

D gene: NA
clone size: few
J gene: TRBJ2-3
V gene: TRBV20-1
CDR3 DNA: TGCAGTGCTGGCTCTTCGGCAGATACGCAGTATTTT
CDR3 protein: CSAGSSADTQYF

D gene: TRBD1
clone size: NA
J gene: TRBJ1-2
V gene: TRBV5-1
CDR3 DNA: TGCGCCAGCAGCTTGACAGGGGGTGTTGAGGGCTACACCTTC
CDR3 protein: CASSLTGGVEGYTF

D gene: NA
clone size: NA
J gene: TRBJ1-6
V gene: TRBV5-5
CDR3 DNA: TGTGCCAGCAGCTTGGAACAGGGTCTTGCGACCCTCCACTTT
CDR3 protein: CASSLEQGLATLHF

D gene: NA
clone size: NA
J gene: TRBJ2-5
V gene: TRBV12-3/TRBV12-4
CDR3 DNA: TGTGCCAGCAGCCCCCCGGCGGGACTGGGAGAGACCCAGTACTTC
CDR3 protein: CASSPPAGLGETQYF

D gene: NA
clone size: NA
J gene: TRBJ2-2
V gene: TRBV25-1
CDR3 DNA: TGTGCCAGCAGTGAATACGGCAGCTACACCGGGGAGCTGTTTTTT
CDR3 protein: CASSEYGSYTGELFF

D gene: TRBD1
clone size: NA
J gene: TRBJ1-3
V gene: TRBV6-1
CDR3 DNA: TGTGCCAGCAGTAAGACAGGGGGCGGAAACACCATATATTTT
CDR3 protein: CASSKTGGGNTIYF

D gene: NA
clone size: large
J gene: TRBJ2-5
V gene: TRBV2
CDR3 DNA: TGTGCCAGCAGTGAGAGGGAGACCCAGTACTTC
CDR3 protein: CASSERETQYF

D gene: TRBD1
clone size: NA
J gene: TRBJ1-3
V gene: TRBV5-4
CDR3 DNA: TGTGCCAGCAGCTTGGGGACAGGGGGTACAAACACCATATATTTT
CDR3 protein: CASSLGTGGTNTIYF

D gene: NA
clone size: large
J gene: TRBJ1-4
V gene: TRBV20-1
CDR3 DNA: TGCAGTGCTAGAGGGGGCCCCGGAAAACTGTTTTTT
CDR3 protein: CSARGGPGKLFF

D gene: NA
clone size: NA
J gene: TRBJ1-2
V gene: TRBV3-1
CDR3 DNA: TGTGCCAGCAGCCAAGGTGGCAGTAACTATGGCTACACCTTC
CDR3 protein: CASSQGGSNYGYTF

D gene: TRBD2
clone size: few
J gene: TRBJ2-2
V gene: TRBV20-1
CDR3 DNA: TGCAGTGCGCAACATCGGGGGGGCGTCGGCGGGGAGCTGTTTTTT
CDR3 protein: CSAQHRGGVGGELFF

D gene: TRBD2
clone size: NA
J gene: TRBJ2-5
V gene: TRBV20-1
CDR3 DNA: TGCAGTGCGCGACTAGCGGGGGGGCGAGTCTTTACAGAGACCCAGTACTTC
CDR3 protein: CSARLAGGRVFTETQYF

D gene: NA
clone size: NA
J gene: TRBJ2-5
V gene: TRBV20-1
CDR3 DNA: TGCAGTGCTAGAACAGGTGCTAGCCAAGAGACCCAGTACTTC
CDR3 protein: CSARTGASQETQYF

D gene: NA
clone size: NA
J gene: TRBJ1-6
V gene: TRBV6-1
CDR3 DNA: TGTGCCAGTGGGGAACCCCTCCACTTT
CDR3 protein: CASGEPLHF

D gene: NA
clone size: few
J gene: TRBJ2-1
V gene: TRBV30
CDR3 DNA: TGTGCCTGGAGTGGGGCCCCTCTTACAAATGAGCAGTTCTTC
CDR3 protein: CAWSGAPLTNEQFF

D gene: NA
clone size: NA
J gene: TRBJ2-7
V gene: TRBV5-1
CDR3 DNA: TGCGCCAGCAGCTGGGCGCCCAGGACGGAAAACGAGCAGTACTTC
CDR3 protein: CASSWAPRTENEQYF

D gene: NA
clone size: NA
J gene: TRBJ1-1
V gene: TRBV30
CDR3 DNA: TGTGCCTGGAGGAAGTATGTGGACACTGAAGCTTTCTTT
CDR3 protein: CAWRKYVDTEAFF

D gene: TRBD2
clone size: large
J gene: TRBJ2-7
V gene: TRBV3-1
CDR3 DNA: TGTGCCAGCAGTGGGGAAGCGGGGCTCCTATCAGGGACCTACGAGCAGTACTTC
CDR3 protein: CASSGEAGLLSGTYEQYF

D gene: NA
clone size: few
J gene: TRBJ1-2
V gene: TRBV20-1
CDR3 DNA: TGCAGTGCTCGCGATGGAGGGGTTGTTGGCTACACCTTC
CDR3 protein: CSARDGGVVGYTF

D gene: TRBD1
clone size: NA
J gene: TRBJ1-1
V gene: TRBV2
CDR3 DNA: TGTGCCAGCAGTGAGTGGACAGGCGCTCGGGGCACTGAAGCTTTCTTT
CDR3 protein: CASSEWTGARGTEAFF

D gene: TRBD2
clone size: NA
J gene: TRBJ2-1
V gene: TRBV20-1
CDR3 DNA: TGCAGTGCTAGAGCGGGGGGGCCCTACAATGAGCAGTTCTTC
CDR3 protein: CSARAGGPYNEQFF

D gene: NA
clone size: NA
J gene: TRBJ2-5
V gene: TRBV12-3/TRBV12-4
CDR3 DNA: TGTGCCAGCAGTTTAGTCGGCGGAGAGACCCAGTACTTC
CDR3 protein: CASSLVGGETQYF

D gene: NA
clone size: NA
J gene: TRBJ1-3
V gene: TRBV6-5
CDR3 DNA: TGTGCCAGCAGTTACGACACGGGGATCAGCTCTGGAAACACCATATATTTT
CDR3 protein: CASSYDTGISSGNTIYF

D gene: NA
clone size: NA
J gene: TRBJ2-3
V gene: TRBV2
CDR3 DNA: TGTGCCAGCAGTGAATACGCAGACACAGATACGCAGTATTTT
CDR3 protein: CASSEYADTDTQYF

D gene: NA
clone size: NA
J gene: TRBJ1-1
V gene: TRBV12-3/TRBV12-4
CDR3 DNA: TGTGCCAGCACCCCCCACCGATCACACACTGAAGCTTTCTTT
CDR3 protein: CASTPHRSHTEAFF

D gene: NA
clone size: few
J gene: TRBJ1-1
V gene: TRBV7-9
CDR3 DNA: TGTGCCAGCAGCGCCGAAGCCAGGCACACTGAAGCTTTCTTT
CDR3 protein: CASSAEARHTEAFF

D gene: NA
clone size: NA
J gene: TRBJ1-1
V gene: TRBV30
CDR3 DNA: TGTGCCTGGAGTGTGGGTAACACTGAAGCTTTCTTT
CDR3 protein: CAWSVGNTEAFF

D gene: NA
clone size: few
J gene: TRBJ1-3
V gene: TRBV25-1
CDR3 DNA: TGTGCCAGCAGTGAAGTATCATCCGGCGCCAGGGGTGGAAACACCATATATTTT
CDR3 protein: CASSEVSSGARGGNTIYF

D gene: TRBD1
clone size: NA
J gene: TRBJ2-2
V gene: TRBV6-1
CDR3 DNA: TGTGCCAGCAGTCGCGGGACAGGGACTCCCACCGCCGGGGAGCTGTTTTTT
CDR3 protein: CASSRGTGTPTAGELFF